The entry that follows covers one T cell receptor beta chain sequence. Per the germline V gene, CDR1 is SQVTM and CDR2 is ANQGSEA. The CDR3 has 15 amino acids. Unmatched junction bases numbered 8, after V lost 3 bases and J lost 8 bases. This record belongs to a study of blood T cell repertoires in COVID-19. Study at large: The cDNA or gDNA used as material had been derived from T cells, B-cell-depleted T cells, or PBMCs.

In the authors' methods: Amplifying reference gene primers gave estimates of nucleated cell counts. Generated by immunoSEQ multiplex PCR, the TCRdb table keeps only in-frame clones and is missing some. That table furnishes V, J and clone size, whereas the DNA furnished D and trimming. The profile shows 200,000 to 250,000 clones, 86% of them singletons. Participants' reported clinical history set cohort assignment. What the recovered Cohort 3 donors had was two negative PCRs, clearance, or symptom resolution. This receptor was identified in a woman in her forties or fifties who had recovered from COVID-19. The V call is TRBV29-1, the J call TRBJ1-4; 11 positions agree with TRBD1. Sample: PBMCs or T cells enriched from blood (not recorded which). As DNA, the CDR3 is TGCAGCGTTGATTTGGACAGGGGGCTCGGAGAAAAACTGTTTTTT. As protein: CSVDLDRGLGEKLFF.